The present entry profiles one TCR beta chain with its context. Its antigen is still unknown. Base quality data are lacking; no much larger clone is found one base away. The sample belongs to a study of blood T cell repertoires in COVID-19 (dated by TCRdb to between 2020 and 2021). Describing the broader study: Samples from collaborators originated in the United States, Italy and Spain and spanned both the acute and convalescent phases of COVID-19. The prospective study material was composed of cDNA or gDNA derived from T cells, B-cell-depleted T cells, or PBMCs. The dataset comprised deeply sampled blood TCRbeta repertoires from subjects exposed to, actively infected with, or recovered from COVID-19. The repertoires were released in a freely available public database intended as a resource for research on the immune response to SARS-CoV-2. The samples were drawn from two sources: the first 160 participants of the ongoing ImmuneRACE study, and about 1,300 subjects contributed by 6 global collaborators. Nearly every sample came with metadata listing a de-identified subject ID, COVID-19 status, age in years and sex. Where available, HLA class I and class II types were obtained from metadata supplied by the sample provider rather than from assay-based typing. Overall study results and their limits: The amount of clinical and demographic metadata varied by source and participant and was provided uncurated.

Each collaborating institution followed its own protocols to collect whole blood in K2EDTA tubes. Collaborator samples were shipped for TCRbeta analysis as frozen whole blood, isolated PBMCs, or DNA extracted from either sample type. TCRbeta CDR3 regions were amplified from genomic DNA by means of the immunoSEQ Assay, a bias-controlled multiplex PCR. Concerning the study's data processing: Nucleated cell counts per sample were estimated from amplification of reference gene primers within the assay. To quantify the absolute abundance of each unique TCRbeta CDR3 rearrangement, sequence reads were collapsed and filtered. Productive Simpson clonality was computed per sample as the square root of Simpson's diversity index over productive rearrangements. TCRdb mirrors the immuneACCESS table, restricted to in-frame sequences. Some clones are absent from its copies; in checked studies, under half trace to an unresolved V gene, and the reason for the others is unknown. That table gives V, J and clone size, and the DNA gave D and trimming. This sample holds about 81,000 clones; roughly 90% were observed only once. More than 10% of the sample is taken by the ten largest.

CDR1 and CDR2 are read off the germline V gene (reference sequence) as MNHEY and SMNVEV. V is shortened by 6 bases, J by 4 bases, and the region joining them spans 4 bases. Its CDR3 holds 12 amino acids, cysteine through phenylalanine. Only CDR3 DNA remains: 36 bases, in frame from the first base. Sequences were obtained from peripheral blood. The rearrangement joined TRBV27 to TRBJ1-6; the D gene is not confidently resolved. The TCR originated in a man in his 70s with active or convalescent COVID-19. In nucleotide form, the sequence is TGTGCCAGCAGCCCTTATAATTCACCCCTCCACTTT. It codes for CASSPYNSPLHF.